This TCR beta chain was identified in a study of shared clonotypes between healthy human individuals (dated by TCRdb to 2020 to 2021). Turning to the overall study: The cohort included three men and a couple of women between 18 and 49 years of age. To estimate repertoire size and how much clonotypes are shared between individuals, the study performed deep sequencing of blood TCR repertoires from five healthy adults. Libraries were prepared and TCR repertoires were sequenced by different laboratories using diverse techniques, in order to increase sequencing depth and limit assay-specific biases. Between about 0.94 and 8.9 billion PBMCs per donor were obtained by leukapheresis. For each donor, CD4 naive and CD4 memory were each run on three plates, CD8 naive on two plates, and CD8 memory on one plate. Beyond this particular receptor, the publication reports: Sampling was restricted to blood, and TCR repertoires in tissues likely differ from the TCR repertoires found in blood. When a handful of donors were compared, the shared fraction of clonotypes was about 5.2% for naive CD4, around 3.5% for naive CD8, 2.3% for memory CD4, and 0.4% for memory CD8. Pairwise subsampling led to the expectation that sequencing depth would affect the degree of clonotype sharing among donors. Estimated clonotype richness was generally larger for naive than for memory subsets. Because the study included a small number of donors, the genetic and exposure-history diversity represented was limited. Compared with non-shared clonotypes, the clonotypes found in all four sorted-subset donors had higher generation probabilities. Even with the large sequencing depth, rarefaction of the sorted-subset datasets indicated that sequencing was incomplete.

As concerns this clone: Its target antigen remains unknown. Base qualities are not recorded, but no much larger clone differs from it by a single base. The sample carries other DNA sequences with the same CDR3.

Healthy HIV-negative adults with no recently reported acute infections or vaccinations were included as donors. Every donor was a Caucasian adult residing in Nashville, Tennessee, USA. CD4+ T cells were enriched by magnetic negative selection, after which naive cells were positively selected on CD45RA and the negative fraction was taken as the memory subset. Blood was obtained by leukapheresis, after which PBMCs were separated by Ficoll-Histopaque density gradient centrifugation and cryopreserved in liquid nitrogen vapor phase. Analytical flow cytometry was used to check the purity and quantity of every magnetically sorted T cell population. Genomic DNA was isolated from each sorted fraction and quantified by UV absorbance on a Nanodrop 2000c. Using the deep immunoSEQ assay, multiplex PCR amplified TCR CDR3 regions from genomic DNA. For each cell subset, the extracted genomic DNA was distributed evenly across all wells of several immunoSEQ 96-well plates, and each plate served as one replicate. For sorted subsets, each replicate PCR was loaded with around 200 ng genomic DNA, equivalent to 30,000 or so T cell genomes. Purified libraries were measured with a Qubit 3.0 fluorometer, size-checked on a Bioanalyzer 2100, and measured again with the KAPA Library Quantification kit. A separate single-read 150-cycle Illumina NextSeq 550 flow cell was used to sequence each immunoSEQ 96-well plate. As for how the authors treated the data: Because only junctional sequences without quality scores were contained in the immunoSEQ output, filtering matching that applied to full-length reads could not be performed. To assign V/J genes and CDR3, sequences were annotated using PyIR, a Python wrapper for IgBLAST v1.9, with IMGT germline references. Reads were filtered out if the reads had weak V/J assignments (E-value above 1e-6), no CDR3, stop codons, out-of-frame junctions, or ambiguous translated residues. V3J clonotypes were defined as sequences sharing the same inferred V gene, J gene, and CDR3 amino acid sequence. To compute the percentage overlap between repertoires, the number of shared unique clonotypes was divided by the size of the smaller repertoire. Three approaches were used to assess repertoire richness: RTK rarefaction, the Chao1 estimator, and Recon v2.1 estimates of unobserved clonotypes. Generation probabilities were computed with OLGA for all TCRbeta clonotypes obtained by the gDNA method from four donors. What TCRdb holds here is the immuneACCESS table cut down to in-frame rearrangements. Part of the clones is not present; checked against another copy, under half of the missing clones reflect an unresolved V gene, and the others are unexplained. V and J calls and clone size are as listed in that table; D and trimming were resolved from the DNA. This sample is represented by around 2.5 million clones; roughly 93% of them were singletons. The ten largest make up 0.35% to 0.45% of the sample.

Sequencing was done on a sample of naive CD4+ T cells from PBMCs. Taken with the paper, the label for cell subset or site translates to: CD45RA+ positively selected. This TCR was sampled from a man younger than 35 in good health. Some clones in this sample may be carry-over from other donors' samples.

The CDR3 protein is CASSPGGNYGYTF. The DNA sequence is as follows: TGTGCCAGCAGCCCTGGGGGGAACTATGGCTACACCTTC. The V and J segments used are TRBV6-5 and TRBJ1-2; 5 matching bases give a weak D call of TRBD1. Inclusive of the bounding cysteine and phenylalanine, the CDR3 is 13 residues long. The sequence is cut down to CDR3 DNA, 39 bases in frame from base 1. In the germline V gene, CDR1 corresponds to MNHEY and CDR2 to SVGAGI. Deletion took 6 bases off V and 2 bases off J, with a span of 10 bases between the germline ends.